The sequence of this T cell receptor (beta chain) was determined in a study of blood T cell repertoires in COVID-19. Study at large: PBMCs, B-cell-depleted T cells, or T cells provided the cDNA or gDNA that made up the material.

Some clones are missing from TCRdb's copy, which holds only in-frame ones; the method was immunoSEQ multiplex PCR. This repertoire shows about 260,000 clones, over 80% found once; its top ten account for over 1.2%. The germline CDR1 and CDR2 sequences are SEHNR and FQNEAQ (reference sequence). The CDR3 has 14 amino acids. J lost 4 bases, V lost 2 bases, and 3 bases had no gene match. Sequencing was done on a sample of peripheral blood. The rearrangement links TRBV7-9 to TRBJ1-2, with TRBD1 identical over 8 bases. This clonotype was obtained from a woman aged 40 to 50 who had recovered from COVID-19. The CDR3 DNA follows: TGTGCCAGCAGCTTACCAGGGGGCGGCTATGGCTACACCTTC. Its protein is CASSLPGGGYGYTF.